The entry below gives a single T cell receptor (beta chain) sequence along with its context. There are 15 residues in the CDR3. Germline loops: CDR1 SGHTA, CDR2 FQGNSA. Trimming pared 2 bases from V and 5 bases from J, leaving 13 bases between. Per the original data handling: Nucleated cell number was recorded as an estimate derived from reference gene primer amplification. The assay was immunoSEQ multiplex PCR, and TCRdb's table has in-frame clones only and misses some. V and J calls and clone size are as listed in that table; D and trimming were resolved from the DNA. The data show some 390,000 clones, around 91% seen once. The data were obtained in a study of blood T cell repertoires in COVID-19.

Sequencing was carried out using peripheral blood. The chain carries TRBV7-2 and TRBJ2-1; possible D gene TRBD1, 5 bases. The sequence was collected from a woman between 40 and 55 years old with COVID-19, enrolled during active disease. The CDR3 DNA follows: TGTGCCAGCAGCTTACAGGGCCCCGGGCACAATGAGCAGTTCTTC. This encodes CASSLQGPGHNEQFF.